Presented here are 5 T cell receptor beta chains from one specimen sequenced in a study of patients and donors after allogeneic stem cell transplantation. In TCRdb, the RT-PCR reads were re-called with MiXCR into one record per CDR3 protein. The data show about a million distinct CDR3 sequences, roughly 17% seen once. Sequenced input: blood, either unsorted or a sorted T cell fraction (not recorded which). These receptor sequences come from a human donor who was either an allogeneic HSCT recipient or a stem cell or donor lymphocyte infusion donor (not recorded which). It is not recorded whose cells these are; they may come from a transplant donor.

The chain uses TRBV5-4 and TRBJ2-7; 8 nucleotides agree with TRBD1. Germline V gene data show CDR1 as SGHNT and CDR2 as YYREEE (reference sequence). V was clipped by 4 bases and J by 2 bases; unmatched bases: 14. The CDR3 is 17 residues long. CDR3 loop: CASSANLRDRSPYEQYF. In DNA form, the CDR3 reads TGTGCCAGCAGCGCAAACCTCCGGGACAGGAGCCCCTACGAGCAGTACTTC.

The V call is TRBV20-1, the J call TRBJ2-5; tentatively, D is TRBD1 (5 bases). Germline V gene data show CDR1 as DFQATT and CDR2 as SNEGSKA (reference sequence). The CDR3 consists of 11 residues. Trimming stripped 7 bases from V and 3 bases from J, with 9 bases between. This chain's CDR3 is CSVRGKETQYF. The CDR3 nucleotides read TGCAGTGTTAGGGGCAAAGAGACCCAGTACTTC.

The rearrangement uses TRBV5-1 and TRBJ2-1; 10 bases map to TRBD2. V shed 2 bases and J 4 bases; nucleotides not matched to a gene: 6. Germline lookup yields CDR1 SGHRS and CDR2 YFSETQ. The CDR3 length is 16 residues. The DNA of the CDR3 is TGCGCCAGCAGCTTCAGTAGCGGGGGGAGTTACAATGAGCAGTTCTTC. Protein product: CASSFSSGGSYNEQFF.

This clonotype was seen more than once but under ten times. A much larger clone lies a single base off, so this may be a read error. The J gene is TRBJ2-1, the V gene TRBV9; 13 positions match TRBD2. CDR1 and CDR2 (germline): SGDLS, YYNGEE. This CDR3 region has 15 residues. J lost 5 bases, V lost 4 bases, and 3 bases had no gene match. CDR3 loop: CASSTGTSGDNEQFF. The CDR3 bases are TGTGCCAGCAGCACCGGGACTAGCGGGGACAATGAGCAGTTCTTC. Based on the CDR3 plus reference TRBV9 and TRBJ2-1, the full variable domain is DSGVTQTPKHLITATGQRVTLRCSPRSGDLSVYWYQQSLDQGLQFLIQYYNGEERAKGNILERFSAQQFPDLHSELNLSSLELGDSALYFCASSTGTSGDNEQFFGPGTRLTVL.

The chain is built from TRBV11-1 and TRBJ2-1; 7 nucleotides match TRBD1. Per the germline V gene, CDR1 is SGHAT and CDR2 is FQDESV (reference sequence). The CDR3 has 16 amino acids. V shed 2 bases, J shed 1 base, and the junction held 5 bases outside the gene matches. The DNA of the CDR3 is TGTGCCAGCAGCTTATCTCGGACAGGATCCTACAATGAGCAGTTCTTC. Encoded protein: CASSLSRTGSYNEQFF.